Listed below are T cell receptor beta chains from one sample, sequenced in a study of shared clonotypes between healthy human individuals. Sequencing used immunoSEQ multiplex PCR; TCRdb keeps in-frame clones, though not all of them. Of under 2,000,000 clones in the sample, around 96% were seen once. Sequenced input: naive CD8+ T cells sorted from blood. The receptors originated from a man between 18 and 29 years old in good health. The conserved cysteine and the conserved F or W are not part of the CDR3 here. D genes are given only for firm matches.

NA,TRBV5-6,TRBJ2-7,ASSLGTFRNSYEQY
NA,TRBV11-2,TRBJ2-7,ASSPSGTYEQY
TRBD1,TRBV27,TRBJ2-7,ASSLWTGIGYEQY
TRBD1,TRBV5-6,TRBJ2-3,ASSLVRTGSTDTQY
TRBD2,TRBV11-2,TRBJ2-7,ASSLGSGGTYEQY
NA,TRBV5-1,TRBJ1-1,ASSFRGADTEAF
NA,TRBV28,TRBJ2-2,ASSISGMGELF
NA,TRBV6-5,TRBJ2-3,ATSFSPSADTQY
NA,TRBV9,TRBJ2-7,ASSPGTVSYEQY
NA,TRBV30,TRBJ2-7,ACSLAGYEQY
NA,TRBV9,TRBJ1-2,ASSVDGTAS
NA,TRBV25-1,TRBJ2-5,ASSELGAETQY
TRBD2,TRBV30,TRBJ2-2,AWSVRDYGELF
NA,TRBV4-1,TRBJ1-6,ASSQVILDSPLH
NA,TRBV29-1,TRBJ2-1,SVEEGLGARQF
NA,TRBV29-1,TRBJ1-1,SAGKNTEAF
NA,TRBV15,TRBJ2-7,ATSRVPLGEQY
TRBD2,TRBV9,TRBJ2-5,ASSGGALAGGLETQY
NA,TRBV21-1,TRBJ2-7,ASSNWEGQGRYEQY
NA,TRBV27,TRBJ2-3,ASGSFGLSSTDTQY
TRBD2,TRBV5-6,TRBJ2-2,ASSSTSGIDSGNTGELF
NA,TRBV19,TRBJ2-5,ASKKWEVKRETQY
NA,TRBV5-6,TRBJ2-7,ASSFMLQANYEQY
TRBD1,TRBV10-1,TRBJ2-7,ASSPDRGSHYEQY
NA,TRBV6-5,TRBJ2-5,ASSLNGRMETQY
TRBD1,TRBV28,TRBJ2-7,ASSKGDSSYEQY
NA,TRBV18,TRBJ2-1,ASSPEVGLNEQF